This T cell receptor (beta chain) was sequenced for a study of blood T cell repertoires in COVID-19. The CDR3 sequence is 16 residues long. Germline CDR1 and CDR2: SGHRS and YFSETQ. The ends lost 1 base at V and 3 bases at J; junction bases unmatched: 2. Methods used by the authors: Estimation of nucleated cell counts relied on the amplification of reference gene primers. This table comes from immunoSEQ multiplex PCR, and its TCRdb copy is limited to in-frame clones, with some not included. V and J calls and clone size are as listed in that table; D and trimming were resolved from the DNA. Altogether more than 100,000 clones are present, around 87% being singletons, with the ten largest covering 2% to 2.5%.

The receptor's source is a man between 65 and 85 years old with active COVID-19. Specimen: peripheral blood. The rearrangement joins TRBV5-1 to TRBJ2-2, with 11 bases that match TRBD1. Here the CDR3 DNA reads TGCGCCAGCAGCTTGTGGGGACAGGGGGACACCGGGGAGCTGTTTTTT. The encoded protein is CASSLWGQGDTGELFF.